The present TCR beta chain was sequenced within a study of T cell responses to AZD1222 COVID-19 vaccine. In the study overall: Second doses were pooled across both intervals (about 4 or about 12 weeks).

This CDR3 is 14 amino acids long. CDR1 and CDR2 from the germline V gene are SGHTA and FQGNSA. The V and J ends lost 5 bases and 2 bases respectively, with 12 bases between them. The protocol was immunoSEQ multiplex PCR, while the TCRdb copy is restricted to in-frame clones and leaves out a portion. The data hold some 150,000 clones, with roughly 94% observed a single time. The V gene is TRBV7-2, the J gene TRBJ2-5; D unresolved. The sequence was obtained from an adult in good health. Sequenced material: peripheral blood, taken on day 0 of AZD1222 vaccination. DNA for the CDR3: TGTGCCAGCAGCCGTAGTGGCAGACAAGAGACCCAGTACTTC. This encodes CASSRSGRQETQYF.